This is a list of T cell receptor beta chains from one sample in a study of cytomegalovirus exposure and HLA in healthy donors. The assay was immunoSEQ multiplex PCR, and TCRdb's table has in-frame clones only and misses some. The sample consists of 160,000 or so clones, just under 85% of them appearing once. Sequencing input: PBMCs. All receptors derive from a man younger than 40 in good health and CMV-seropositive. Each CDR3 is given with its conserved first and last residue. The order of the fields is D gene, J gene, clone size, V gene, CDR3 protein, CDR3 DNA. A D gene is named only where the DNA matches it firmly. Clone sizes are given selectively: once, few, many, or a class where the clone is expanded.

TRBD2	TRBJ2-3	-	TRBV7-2	CASSLESGVADTQYF	TGTGCCAGCAGCTTAGAGAGCGGGGTAGCAGATACGCAGTATTTT
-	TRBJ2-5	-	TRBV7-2	CASSLFWGLRETQYF	TGTGCCAGCAGCTTATTTTGGGGACTCCGGGAGACCCAGTACTTC
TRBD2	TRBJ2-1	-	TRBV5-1	CASSSRLAGVDEQFF	TGCGCCAGCAGCTCCCGACTAGCGGGGGTCGATGAGCAGTTCTTC
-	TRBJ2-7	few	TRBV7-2	CASSGGLFYEQYF	TGTGCCAGCAGCGGAGGCTTGTTCTACGAGCAGTACTTC
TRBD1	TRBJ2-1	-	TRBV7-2	CASSPPGQIYNEQFF	TGTGCCAGCAGTCCTCCGGGACAGATCTACAATGAGCAGTTCTTC
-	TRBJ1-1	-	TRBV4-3	CASSLKGGETEAFF	TGCGCCAGCAGCCTTAAGGGAGGGGAAACTGAAGCTTTCTTT
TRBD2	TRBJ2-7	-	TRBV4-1	CASSQETSGVYEQYF	TGCGCCAGCAGCCAGGAAACTAGCGGGGTCTACGAGCAGTACTTC
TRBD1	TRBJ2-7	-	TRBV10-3	CAMGTGYEQYF	TGTGCCATGGGGACAGGCTACGAGCAGTACTTC
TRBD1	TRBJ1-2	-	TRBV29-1	CSVEGADRVPDGGYTF	TGCAGCGTTGAAGGGGCCGACAGGGTACCGGATGGTGGCTACACCTTC
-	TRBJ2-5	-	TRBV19	CASSARSWGDQETQYF	TGTGCCAGTAGTGCACGGTCGTGGGGGGACCAAGAGACCCAGTACTTC
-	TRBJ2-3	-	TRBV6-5	CASSYPADTQYF	TGTGCCAGCAGTTACCCGGCAGATACGCAGTATTTT
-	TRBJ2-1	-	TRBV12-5	CASGLRGFGQVHDEQFF	TGTGCTAGTGGTTTGAGGGGTTTTGGGCAGGTACATGATGAGCAGTTCTTC
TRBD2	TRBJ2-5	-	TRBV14	CASSPTRGLAGLETQYF	TGTGCCAGCAGCCCTACCCGCGGACTAGCCGGCCTAGAGACCCAGTACTTC
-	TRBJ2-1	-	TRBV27	CASSLLGRVGYNEQFF	TGTGCCAGCAGTTTACTAGGCAGGGTAGGCTACAATGAGCAGTTCTTC
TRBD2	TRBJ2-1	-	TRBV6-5	CATSGGAINEQFF	TGTGCCACCTCCGGGGGGGCCATCAATGAGCAGTTCTTC
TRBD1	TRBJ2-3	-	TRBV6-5	CASSYGGGTGLDTQYF	TGTGCCAGCAGTTACGGTGGAGGGACAGGGTTAGATACGCAGTATTTT
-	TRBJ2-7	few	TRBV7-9	CASSRRESYEQYF	TGTGCCAGCAGCAGAAGAGAATCCTACGAGCAGTACTTC
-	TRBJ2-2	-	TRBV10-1	CASSELGSLHGELFF	TGCGCCAGCAGTGAGTTGGGCAGCCTTCACGGGGAGCTGTTTTTT
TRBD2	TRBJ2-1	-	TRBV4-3	CASSQSTGTRDIEQFF	TGCGCCAGCAGCCAATCAACCGGGACTAGGGACATTGAGCAGTTCTTC
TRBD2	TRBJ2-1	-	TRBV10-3	CATGGGYRDGADEQFF	TGTGCCACCGGGGGGGGTTACCGGGACGGTGCGGATGAGCAGTTCTTC
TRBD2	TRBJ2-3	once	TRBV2	CARRTSGATDTQYF	TGTGCCCGACGGACTAGCGGGGCCACAGATACGCAGTATTTT
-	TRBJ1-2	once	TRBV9	CASSVGGGWDFGYTF	TGTGCCAGCAGCGTAGGTGGAGGGTGGGATTTTGGCTACACCTTC
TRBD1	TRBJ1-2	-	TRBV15	CATSRDRGNYGYTF	TGTGCCACCAGCCGGGACAGGGGCAACTATGGCTACACCTTC
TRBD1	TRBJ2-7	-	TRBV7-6	CASSLGTGVSYEQYF	TGTGCCAGCAGCTTAGGGACAGGGGTTTCCTACGAGCAGTACTTC
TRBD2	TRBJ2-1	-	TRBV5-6	CASSPRQRGGYNEQFF	TGTGCCAGCAGCCCTAGGCAGCGGGGGGGGTACAATGAGCAGTTCTTC
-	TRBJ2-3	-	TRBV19	CASSIQGYTQYF	TGTGCCAGTAGTATACAGGGGTATACGCAGTATTTT
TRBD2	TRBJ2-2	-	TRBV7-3	CASSLAGGDTGELFF	TGTGCCAGCAGCTTGGCGGGGGGGGACACCGGGGAGCTGTTTTTT
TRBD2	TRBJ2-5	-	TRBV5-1	CASSLAEVGGAQTQYF	TGCGCCAGCAGCTTGGCCGAGGTCGGGGGGGCCCAGACCCAGTACTTC
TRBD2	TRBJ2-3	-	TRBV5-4	CASSVAGIGTDTQYF	TGTGCCAGCAGCGTAGCGGGGATAGGCACAGATACGCAGTATTTT